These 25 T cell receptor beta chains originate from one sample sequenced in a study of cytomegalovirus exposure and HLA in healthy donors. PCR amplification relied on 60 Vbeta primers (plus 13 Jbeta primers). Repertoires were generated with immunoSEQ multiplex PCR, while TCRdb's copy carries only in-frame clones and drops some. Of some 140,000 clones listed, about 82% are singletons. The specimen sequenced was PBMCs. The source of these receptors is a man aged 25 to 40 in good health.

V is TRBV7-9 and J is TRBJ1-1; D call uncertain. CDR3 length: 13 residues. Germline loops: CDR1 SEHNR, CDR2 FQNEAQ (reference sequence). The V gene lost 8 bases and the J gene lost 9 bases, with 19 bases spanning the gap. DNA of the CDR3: TGTGCCAGCTCAGCTTCCAGCGGCTCAAAAGCTTTCTTT. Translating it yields CASSASSGSKAFF.

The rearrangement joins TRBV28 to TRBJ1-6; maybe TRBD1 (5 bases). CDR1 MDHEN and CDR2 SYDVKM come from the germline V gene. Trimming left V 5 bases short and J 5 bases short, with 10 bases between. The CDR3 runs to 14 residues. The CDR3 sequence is CASSLQTDNSPLHF. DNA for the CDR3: TGTGCCAGCAGTCTTCAGACAGATAATTCACCCCTCCACTTT.

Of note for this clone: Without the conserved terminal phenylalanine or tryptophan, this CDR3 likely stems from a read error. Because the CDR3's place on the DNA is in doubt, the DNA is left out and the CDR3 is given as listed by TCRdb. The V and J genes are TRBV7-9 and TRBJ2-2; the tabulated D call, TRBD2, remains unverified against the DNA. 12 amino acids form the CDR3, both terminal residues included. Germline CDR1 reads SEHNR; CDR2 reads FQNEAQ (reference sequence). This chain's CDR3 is CSSSLTPSDFAL.

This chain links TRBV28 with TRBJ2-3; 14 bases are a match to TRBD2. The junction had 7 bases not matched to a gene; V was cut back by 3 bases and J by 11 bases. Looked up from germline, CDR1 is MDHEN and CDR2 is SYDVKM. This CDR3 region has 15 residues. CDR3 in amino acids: CASSLGLAGAGRQYF. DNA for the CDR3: TGTGCCAGCAGTTTGGGACTAGCGGGAGCAGGGAGGCAGTATTTT.

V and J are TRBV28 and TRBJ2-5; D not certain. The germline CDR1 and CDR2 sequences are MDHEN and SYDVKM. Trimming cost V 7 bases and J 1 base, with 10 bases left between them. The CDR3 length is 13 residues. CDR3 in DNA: TGTGCCAGCAAGTTGGCCCTCCAAGAGACCCAGTACTTC. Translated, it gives CASKLALQETQYF.

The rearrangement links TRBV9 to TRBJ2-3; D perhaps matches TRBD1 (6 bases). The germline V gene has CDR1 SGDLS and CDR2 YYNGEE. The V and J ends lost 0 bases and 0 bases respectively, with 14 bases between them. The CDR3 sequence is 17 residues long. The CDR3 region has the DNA TGTGCCAGCAGCGTAGATGTGGCAGGGGCTAGCACAGATACGCAGTATTTT. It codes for CASSVDVAGASTDTQYF.

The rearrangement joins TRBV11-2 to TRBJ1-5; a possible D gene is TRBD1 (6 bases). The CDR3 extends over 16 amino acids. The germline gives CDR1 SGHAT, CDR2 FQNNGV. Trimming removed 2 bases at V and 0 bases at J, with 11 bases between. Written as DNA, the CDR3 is TGTGCCAGCAGCTTAAGCCAGGGGAATAGCAATCAGCCCCAGCATTTT. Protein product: CASSLSQGNSNQPQHF.

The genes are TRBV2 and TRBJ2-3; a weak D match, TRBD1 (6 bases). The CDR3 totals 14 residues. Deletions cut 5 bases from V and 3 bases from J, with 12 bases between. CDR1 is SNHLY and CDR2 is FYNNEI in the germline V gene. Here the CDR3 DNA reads TGTGCCAGCAGTCTCCAGGGGCGGACAGATACGCAGTATTTT. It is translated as CASSLQGRTDTQYF.

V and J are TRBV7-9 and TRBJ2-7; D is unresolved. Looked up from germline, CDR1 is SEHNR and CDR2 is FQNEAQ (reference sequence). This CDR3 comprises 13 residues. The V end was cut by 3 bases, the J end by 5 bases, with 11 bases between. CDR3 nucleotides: TGTGCCAGCAGCTTCACTACCTCTGACGAGCAGTACTTC. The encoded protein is CASSFTTSDEQYF.

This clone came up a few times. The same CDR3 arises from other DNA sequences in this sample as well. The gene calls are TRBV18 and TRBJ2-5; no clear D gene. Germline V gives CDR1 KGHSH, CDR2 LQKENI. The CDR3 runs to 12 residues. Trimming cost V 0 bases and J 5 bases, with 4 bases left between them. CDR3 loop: CASSPPGETQYF. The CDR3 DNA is TGTGCCAGCTCACCACCCGGGGAGACCCAGTACTTC.

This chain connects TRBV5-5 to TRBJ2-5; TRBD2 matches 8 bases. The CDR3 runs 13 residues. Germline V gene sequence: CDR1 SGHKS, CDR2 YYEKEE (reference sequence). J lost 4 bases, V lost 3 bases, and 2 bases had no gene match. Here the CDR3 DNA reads TGTGCCAGCAGCTCGGGAGGGGGAGAGACCCAGTACTTC. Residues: CASSSGGGETQYF.

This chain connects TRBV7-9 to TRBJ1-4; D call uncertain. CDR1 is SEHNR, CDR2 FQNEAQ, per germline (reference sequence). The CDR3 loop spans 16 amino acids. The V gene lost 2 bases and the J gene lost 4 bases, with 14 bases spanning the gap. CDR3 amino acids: CASSLLWAAVNEKLFF. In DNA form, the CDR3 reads TGTGCCAGCAGCTTATTGTGGGCAGCAGTTAATGAAAAACTGTTTTTT.

The CDR3 protein is CASSRGPGVGEKLFF. The CDR3 DNA reads as TGTGCCAGCAGCCGCGGGCCAGGGGTAGGAGAAAAACTGTTTTTT. This chain links TRBV6-5 with TRBJ1-4; D perhaps matches TRBD1 (6 bases). Per the germline V gene, CDR1 is MNHEY and CDR2 is SVGAGI. This CDR3 spans 15 amino acids. The V end lost 6 bases, the J end lost 8 bases, and 19 bases lay between the germline ends.

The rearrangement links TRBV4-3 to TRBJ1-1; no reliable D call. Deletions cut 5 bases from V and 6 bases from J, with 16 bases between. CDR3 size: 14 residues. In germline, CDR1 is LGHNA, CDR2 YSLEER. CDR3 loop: CASSSRRGMAEAFF. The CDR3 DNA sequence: TGCGCCAGCAGCTCACGGCGGGGAATGGCTGAAGCTTTCTTT.

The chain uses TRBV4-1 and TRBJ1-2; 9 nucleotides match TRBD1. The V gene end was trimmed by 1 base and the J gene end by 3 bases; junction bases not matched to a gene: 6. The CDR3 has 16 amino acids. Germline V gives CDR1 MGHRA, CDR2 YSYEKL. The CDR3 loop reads CASSQVGTGRDYGYTF. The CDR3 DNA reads TGCGCCAGCAGCCAAGTAGGGACAGGGAGAGACTATGGCTACACCTTC.

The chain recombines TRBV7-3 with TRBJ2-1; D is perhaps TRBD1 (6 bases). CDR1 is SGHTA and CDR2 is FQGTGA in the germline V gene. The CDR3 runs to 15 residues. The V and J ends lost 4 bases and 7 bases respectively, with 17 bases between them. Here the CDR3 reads CASSSRGPVPNEQFF. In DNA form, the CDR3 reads TGTGCCAGCAGCTCCAGGGGCCCGGTTCCAAATGAGCAGTTCTTC.

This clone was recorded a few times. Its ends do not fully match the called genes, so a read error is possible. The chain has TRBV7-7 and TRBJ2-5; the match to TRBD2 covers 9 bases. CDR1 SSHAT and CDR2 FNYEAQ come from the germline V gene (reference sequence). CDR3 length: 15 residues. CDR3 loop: CASSLGGSGGETQYF. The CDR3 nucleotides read TGTGCTAGCAGCTTAGGGGGTAGCGGGGGAGAGACCCAGTACTTC.

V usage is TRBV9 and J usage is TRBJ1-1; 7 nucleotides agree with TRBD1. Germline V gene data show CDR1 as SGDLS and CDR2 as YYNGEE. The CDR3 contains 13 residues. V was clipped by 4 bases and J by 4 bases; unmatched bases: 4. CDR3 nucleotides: TGTGCCAGCAGCTCAAACAGGGGCACTGAAGCTTTCTTT. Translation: CASSSNRGTEAFF.

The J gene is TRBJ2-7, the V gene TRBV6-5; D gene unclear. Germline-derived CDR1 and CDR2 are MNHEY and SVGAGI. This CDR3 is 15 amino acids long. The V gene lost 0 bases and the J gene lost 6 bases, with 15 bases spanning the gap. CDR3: CASSYSWVPSGEQYF. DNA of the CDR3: TGTGCCAGCAGTTACTCCTGGGTCCCATCAGGCGAGCAGTACTTC.

In DNA form, the CDR3 reads TGTGCCAGCAGCTCTCGACTAGCGGATACACAACGGCGGGAGTTCTTC. Translating it yields CASSSRLADTQRREFF. The chain links TRBV7-8 to TRBJ2-1, with 9 bases aligning to TRBD2. The trim removed 4 bases at V and 14 bases at J, leaving 18 bases unmatched. This CDR3 has 16 residues. From germline, CDR1 is SGHVS and CDR2 FQNEAQ.

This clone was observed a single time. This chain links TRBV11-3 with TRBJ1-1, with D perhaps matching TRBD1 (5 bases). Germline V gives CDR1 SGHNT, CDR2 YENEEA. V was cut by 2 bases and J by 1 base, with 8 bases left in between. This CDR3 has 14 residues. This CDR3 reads CASSLNTGNTEAFF. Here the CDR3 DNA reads TGTGCCAGCAGCTTAAACACAGGGAACACTGAAGCTTTCTTT. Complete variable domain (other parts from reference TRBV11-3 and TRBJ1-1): EAGVVQSPRYKIIEKKQPVAFWCNPISGHNTLYWYLQNLGQGPELLIRYENEEAVDDSQLPKDRFSAERLKGVDSTLKIQPAELGDSAVYLCASSLNTGNTEAFFGQGTRLTVV.

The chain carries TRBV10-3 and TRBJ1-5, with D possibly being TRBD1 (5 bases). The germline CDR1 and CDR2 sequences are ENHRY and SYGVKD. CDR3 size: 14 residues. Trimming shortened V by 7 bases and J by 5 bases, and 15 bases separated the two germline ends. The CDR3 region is CAIKIPGPDQPQHF. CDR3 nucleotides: TGTGCCATCAAGATCCCAGGGCCGGATCAGCCCCAGCATTTT.

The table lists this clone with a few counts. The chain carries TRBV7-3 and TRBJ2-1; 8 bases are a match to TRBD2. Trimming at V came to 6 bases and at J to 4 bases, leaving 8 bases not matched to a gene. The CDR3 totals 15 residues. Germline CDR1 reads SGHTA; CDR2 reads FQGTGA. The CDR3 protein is CASSDGRALYNEQFF. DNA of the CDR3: TGTGCCAGCAGTGACGGGAGGGCCTTGTACAATGAGCAGTTCTTC.

The CDR3 DNA follows: TGTGCCAGCAGTTCACAGGGAACCTATGGCTACACCTTC. This gives the protein CASSSQGTYGYTF. The gene calls are TRBV28 and TRBJ1-2; weak D call: TRBD1 (6 bases). Germline V gene lookup returns CDR1 MDHEN and CDR2 SYDVKM. The CDR3 is made up of 13 amino acids. Trimming left V 4 bases short and J 4 bases short, with 10 bases between.

Here the CDR3 reads CASSENPGGTEAFF. The CDR3, as DNA: TGTGCCAGCAGCGAAAACCCAGGGGGCACTGAAGCTTTCTTT. V is TRBV7-3 and J is TRBJ1-1, with 7 nucleotides matching TRBD1. The CDR3 runs 14 residues. The germline gives CDR1 SGHTA, CDR2 FQGTGA. J gave up 4 bases and V 5 bases, and 7 bases lay outside the gene matches.